Listed below are T cell receptor beta chains from one sample, sequenced in a study of blood T cell repertoires in COVID-19. The table came from immunoSEQ multiplex PCR; TCRdb's copy has only in-frame clones and leaves some out. Among about 200,000 clones listed, roughly 80% were seen once. The sequenced material came from peripheral blood. Source of these receptors: a man aged 50 to 60 who had recovered from COVID-19. CDR3s include the opening cysteine and the closing phenylalanine or tryptophan. The D gene is left open where the match is weak. Clone size is given for some rows only: seen once, a few or many times, or a class if the clone is expanded.

CDR3 protein	CDR3 DNA	D gene	J gene	V gene	clone size
CASSQDPRRGGEQYF	TGTGCCAGCAGCCAAGACCCTCGGAGGGGTGGCGAGCAGTACTTC	.	TRBJ2-7	TRBV3-1/TRBV3-2	.
CAWKGLYNEQFF	TGTGCCTGGAAGGGACTCTACAATGAGCAGTTCTTC	.	TRBJ2-1	TRBV30	.
CASSQDQLGGGYSNQPQHF	TGTGCCAGCAGCCAAGATCAGTTGGGGGGGGGATATAGCAATCAGCCCCAGCATTTT	.	TRBJ1-5	TRBV14	.
CASSLERAFSYEQYF	TGTGCCAGCAGCTTAGAACGAGCCTTCTCCTACGAGCAGTACTTC	.	TRBJ2-7	TRBV7-6	.
CASSPQLSGELFF	TGTGCCAGCAGTCCCCAGTTATCCGGGGAGCTGTTTTTT	.	TRBJ2-2	TRBV27	.
CASKTTGLSETQYF	TGTGCCAGTAAAACGACAGGGTTGTCGGAGACCCAGTACTTC	TRBD1	TRBJ2-5	TRBV19	.
CASRGLAGGNEQYF	TGTGCCAGCCGAGGACTAGCGGGAGGAAACGAGCAGTACTTC	TRBD2	TRBJ2-7	TRBV6-5	.
CASSVVSGGGTEAFF	TGTGCCAGCAGCGTAGTTTCGGGGGGTGGCACTGAAGCTTTCTTT	.	TRBJ1-1	TRBV9	.
CASSSSRTVTYEQYF	TGTGCCAGCAGTTCCTCCCGGACAGTCACCTACGAGCAGTACTTC	.	TRBJ2-7	TRBV27	.
CASSLASSLADLQGNEQYF	TGTGCCAGCAGCTTAGCGTCGAGTCTAGCGGACCTTCAAGGGAACGAGCAGTACTTC	TRBD2	TRBJ2-7	TRBV7-8	few
CSASRVGVHNEQFF	TGCAGTGCCAGTCGTGTCGGAGTTCACAATGAGCAGTTCTTC	.	TRBJ2-1	TRBV20-1	few
CASSQQPRAGTFGNTIYF	TGTGCCAGCAGCCAACAACCGCGGGCAGGGACTTTTGGAAACACCATATATTTT	.	TRBJ1-3	TRBV4-2	.
CASSLGQVLRGYTF	TGTGCCAGCAGTTTGGGGCAGGTCTTACGTGGCTACACCTTC	.	TRBJ1-2	TRBV28	.
CASSVPKRGMTDTQYF	TGTGCCAGCAGCGTACCCAAGCGGGGCATGACAGATACGCAGTATTTT	TRBD2	TRBJ2-3	TRBV11-1	.
CASSLAGGRGYNEQFF	TGTGCCAGCAGCTTAGCTGGCGGGAGGGGTTACAATGAGCAGTTCTTC	TRBD2	TRBJ2-1	TRBV7-2	.